The rows below give T cell receptor beta chains drawn from one sample of a study of T cell responses to AZD1222 COVID-19 vaccine. Generated by immunoSEQ multiplex PCR, the TCRdb table keeps only in-frame clones and is missing some. The sample holds 200,000 to 300,000 clones, approximately 95% seen once. This material consisted of peripheral blood, taken on day 0 of AZD1222 vaccination. The receptors come from an adult in good health. CDR3s leave out the opening cysteine and the closing phenylalanine or tryptophan. Clone size, where shown, is once, few, many, or a class for clones that have expanded.

>TRBV11-2|.|TRBJ1-5
ASSLGRGKGFNQPQH
>TRBV4-2|once|TRBJ2-7
ASSRIGTADEQY
>TRBV2|.|TRBJ1-1
ASTSGRNTEAF
>TRBV5-4|.|TRBJ2-2
ASRNLSAGELF
>TRBV10-1|.|TRBJ2-3
ASSDSAQTTDTQY
>TRBV7-9|once|TRBJ2-1
ASSSIRGGNNEQF
>TRBV7-6|.|TRBJ1-5
ASSLGRNQPQH
>TRBV28|.|TRBJ2-1
ASSYHHIRGYNEQF
>TRBV7-2|.|TRBJ1-1
ASSADRGRTEAF
>TRBV5-4|.|TRBJ1-2
ASSRGGAGPYYGYT
>TRBV5-1|.|TRBJ2-5
ASNESKGRIRETQY
>TRBV7-5|.|TRBJ2-5
ARSPRTSGRYQETQY
>TRBV5-1|.|TRBJ2-7
ASSGGTGGSEQY
>TRBV7-2|.|TRBJ1-2
ASSPGTRANYGYT
>TRBV7-2|.|TRBJ2-3
ASSLGIASGNPQ
>TRBV5-5|.|TRBJ2-1
ASSLRWSGSDEQF
>TRBV25-1|.|TRBJ2-3
ASSLGGRFTDTQY
>TRBV2|.|TRBJ2-5
ASSILMETQY
>TRBV19|.|TRBJ1-1
ASTPSHTLNTEAF
>TRBV11-2|.|TRBJ2-7
ASSLEGIGAREQY
>TRBV28|.|TRBJ2-7
ASRPARSEGYEQY
>TRBV21-1|.|TRBJ1-1
ASSKGEGSGTEAF
>TRBV3-1/TRBV3-2|.|TRBJ1-3
ASSQGENTIY
>TRBV3-1/TRBV3-2|.|TRBJ2-3
ASSTSASTDTQY
>TRBV4-1|once|TRBJ2-7
ASSQKLSGQASYEQY
>TRBV12-3/TRBV12-4|.|TRBJ1-1
ASTQTVRWEAF
>TRBV2|.|TRBJ1-1
ASSASRRTGKISTEAF
>TRBV5-1|.|TRBJ2-7
ASSRGAYEQY
>TRBV5-1|few|TRBJ2-1
ASSLSWGTIYNEQF
>TRBV3-1/TRBV3-2|.|TRBJ1-5
ASSQTGEGQPQH
>TRBV5-1|.|TRBJ2-7
ASSLWSVGASYEQY
>TRBV9|.|TRBJ1-6
ASSPRDSYNSPLH
>TRBV7-2|.|TRBJ2-3
ASSLMPLAAGGDTDTQY
>TRBV23-1|.|TRBJ2-7
ASSQAPGPPSYEQY
>TRBV28|.|TRBJ2-7
ASSLPRSGGYYEQY
>TRBV5-1|.|TRBJ2-2
ASSAETGVVSGELF
>TRBV9|.|TRBJ1-3
ASSATTGVGNTIY
>TRBV2|.|TRBJ2-3
ASSEAGARTDTQY